The next 20 T cell receptor beta chains were all read from a single sample in a study of blood T cell repertoires in COVID-19 (dated by TCRdb to 2019 to 2021). Library preparation was by the immunoSEQ multiplex PCR assay. This is the immuneACCESS table as TCRdb keeps it, with only in-frame sequences that have V and J called. A part of the clones is gone; compared with another copy, unresolved V genes explain less than half, and the rest is unexplained. The sample table contains approximately 130,000 clones; only one count was recorded for around 76% of them. The ten largest clones capture approximately 11% of the sample. Sequencing was carried out using peripheral blood. All receptors come from a human donor in a cohort sampled during active COVID-19.

This clone was picked up a small number of times. This chain connects TRBV21-1 to TRBJ2-1; the DNA was not compared with TRBD2, the D call given in the table. TRBV21-1 is a recognized pseudogene. CDR3 length: 16 residues. The CDR3: CASSNEGRGPYNEQFF. The DNA of the CDR3 is TGTGCCAGCAGCAATGAAGGGCGGGGACCCTACAATGAGCAGTTCTTC.

This clone was seen a few times. At one boundary the junction diverges from the germline segment, which might be a read error. This sequence joins TRBV7-9 and TRBJ1-1, with D possibly TRBD1 on 5 matching bases. This CDR3 contains 12 residues. Germline V gives CDR1 SEHNR, CDR2 FQNEAQ (reference sequence). The CDR3 region is CASSLEQGRTFF. In DNA form, the CDR3 reads TGTGCCAGCAGTTTAGAGCAGGGAAGGACTTTCTTT.

CDR3 in amino acids: CASSFGRANYGYTF. As DNA, the CDR3 is TGTGCCAGCAGTTTCGGCAGGGCTAACTATGGCTACACCTTC. J is TRBJ1-2 and V is TRBV28; possible D gene TRBD1, 5 bases. The germline V and J ends were trimmed by 3 bases and 0 bases, with 8 bases remaining between them. CDR1 and CDR2 from the germline V gene are MDHEN and SYDVKM. The CDR3 consists of 14 residues.

This clone was counted a few times. The genes are TRBV6-2 or TRBV6-3 and TRBJ2-7, with 7 positions matching TRBD2. The CDR3 runs to 15 residues. The trim removed 0 bases at V and 7 bases at J, leaving 9 bases unmatched. Per germline, CDR1 MNHEY and CDR2 SVGEGT. The CDR3 DNA sequence: TGTGCCAGCAGTTACTCCGTCCACCGGGGGGTAGAGCAGTACTTC. This sequence encodes CASSYSVHRGVEQYF.

In this sample, this clone turned up a few times. The V call is TRBV10-3, the J call TRBJ2-2, with D perhaps TRBD1 (5 bases). V was clipped by 10 bases and J by 4 bases, with 22 bases between them. CDR3 length: 16 residues. CDR1 and CDR2 (germline): ENHRY, SYGVKD. In nucleotides, the CDR3 is TGTGCCACGAAAGGGGTTCGGGCTACTTCCACCGGGGAGCTGTTTTTT. Protein: CATKGVRATSTGELFF.

This chain links TRBV6-1 with TRBJ1-3; D gene unclear. Trimming cost V 2 bases and J 7 bases, with 9 bases left between them. Germline lookup yields CDR1 MNHNS and CDR2 SASEGT. The CDR3 runs to 13 residues. DNA of the CDR3: TGTGCCAGCAGTGAACCCCGGGGTAACACCATATATTTT. This translates into CASSEPRGNTIYF.

The chain carries TRBV9 and TRBJ1-1, with D possibly matching TRBD1 (6 bases). The CDR3 runs to 16 residues. Germline assignment: CDR1 SGDLS and CDR2 YYNGEE. Trimming shortened V by 0 bases and J by 4 bases, and 16 bases separated the two germline ends. CDR3 DNA: TGTGCCAGCAGCGTAGAGCTGGTGGGGGCTGGCACTGAAGCTTTCTTT. Translated: CASSVELVGAGTEAFF.

This sequence joins TRBV5-4 and TRBJ2-4; 16 bases fit TRBD2. Germline-derived CDR1 and CDR2 are SGHNT and YYREEE (reference sequence). The CDR3 runs 17 residues. V was clipped by 3 bases and J by 5 bases; unmatched bases: 5. CDR3 region: CASSSGLAGGQENIQYF. CDR3 sequence (DNA): TGTGCCAGCAGCTCGGGACTAGCGGGGGGGCAAGAAAACATTCAGTACTTC.

The genes are TRBV24-1 and TRBJ2-2; 7 nucleotides match TRBD1. In germline, CDR1 is KGHDR, CDR2 SFDVKD. J gave up 8 bases and V 3 bases, and 5 bases lay outside the gene matches. The CDR3 extends over 14 amino acids. The CDR3 here is CATSDTGTAGELFF. CDR3 coding DNA: TGTGCCACCAGTGATACCGGGACAGCTGGGGAGCTGTTTTTT.

The rearrangement joins TRBV20-1 to TRBJ2-5; D is undetermined. The ends were cut back, 6 bases at V and 2 bases at J, with 4 bases in the middle. CDR1 and CDR2 from the germline V gene are DFQATT and SNEGSKA (reference sequence). CDR3 size: 10 residues. The CDR3 coding sequence is TGCAGTGCCGGTCAAGAGACCCAGTACTTC. It yields the protein CSAGQETQYF.

This chain links TRBV4-1 with TRBJ2-5; 14 bases fit TRBD2. The V segment lost 5 bases and the J segment 6 bases; nucleotides outside the gene matches: 5. The CDR3 is made up of 15 amino acids. CDR1 is MGHRA and CDR2 is YSYEKL in the germline V gene. The CDR3 sequence is CASSYGLAGGQTQYF. The CDR3 DNA reads TGCGCCAGCAGCTACGGACTAGCGGGGGGCCAGACCCAGTACTTC.

Notes on this clone: Different DNA sequences within this sample yield the same CDR3. The rearrangement joins TRBV12-3 or TRBV12-4 to TRBJ2-1; D gene unclear. There are 12 residues in the CDR3. V gave up 1 base and J gave up 6 bases, with 4 bases separating them. The CDR3 spells CASSLDGNEQFF. Written as DNA, the CDR3 is TGTGCCAGCAGTTTAGACGGCAATGAGCAGTTCTTC.

The V gene is TRBV2, the J gene TRBJ1-2, with D possibly being TRBD1 (6 bases). Trimming left V 5 bases short and J 7 bases short, with 14 bases between. CDR3 length: 13 amino acids. Germline CDR1 and CDR2: SNHLY and FYNNEI. In DNA, the CDR3 is TGTGCCAGCAGTCTACGGGACATTTTTGGCTACACCTTC. Translation: CASSLRDIFGYTF. Filled out from reference TRBV2 and TRBJ1-2, the complete variable domain reads EPEVTQTPSHQVTQMGQEVILRCVPISNHLYFYWYRQILGQKVEFLVSFYNNEISEKSEIFDDQFSVERPDGSNFTLKIRSTKLEDSAMYFCASSLRDIFGYTFGSGTRLTVV.

This rearrangement joins TRBV13 to TRBJ1-4, with TRBD1 matching over 8 bases. With V trimmed by 5 bases and J by 1 base, 3 bases remained unmatched. The CDR3 loop spans 15 amino acids. Germline V gene data show CDR1 as PRHDT and CDR2 as FYEKMQ (reference sequence). CDR3: CASSLGQGTNEKLFF. CDR3 nucleotides: TGTGCCAGCAGCCTTGGACAGGGAACTAATGAAAAACTGTTTTTT. Combining the CDR3 with reference TRBV13 and TRBJ1-4 gives the whole variable domain AAGVIQSPRHLIKEKRETATLKCYPIPRHDTVYWYQQGPGQDPQFLISFYEKMQSDKGSIPDRFSAQQFSDYHSELNMSSLELGDSALYFCASSLGQGTNEKLFFGSGTQLSVL.

The gene calls are TRBV6-4 and TRBJ1-6; unclear D gene. This CDR3 region has 13 residues. CDR1 is MRHNA, CDR2 SNTAGT, per germline. Trimming removed 5 bases from V and 7 bases from J, with 9 bases in between. The CDR3 reads CASSQARNSPLHF. The CDR3 coding sequence is TGTGCCAGCAGTCAGGCCCGGAATTCACCCCTCCACTTT.

In its sample, this clone was seen once. The gene calls are TRBV3-1 (or the pseudogene TRBV3-2) and TRBJ2-3; 12 nucleotides agree with TRBD2. V shed 3 bases and J 6 bases; nucleotides not matched to a gene: 10. Germline V CDR1 and CDR2: LGHDT, YNNKEL (reference sequence). The CDR3 loop spans 17 amino acids. The CDR3 sequence is CASSQPISTSGGDTQYF. The CDR3 nucleotides read TGTGCCAGCAGCCAGCCTATATCGACTAGCGGGGGTGATACGCAGTATTTT.

A single count supports this clone. This rearrangement joins TRBV7-2 to TRBJ2-1; the match to TRBD2 covers 9 bases. Losses at the gene ends were 5 bases for V and 9 bases for J; bases not matched to a gene: 14. In germline, CDR1 is SGHTA, CDR2 FQGNSA. This CDR3 is 16 amino acids long. DNA for the CDR3: TGTGCCAGCAGCCCCCTCGGGGCGGGGGGGCCGAGTGAGCAGTTCTTC. This sequence encodes CASSPLGAGGPSEQFF.

This chain connects TRBV6-5 to TRBJ1-4, with TRBD1 identical over 9 bases. In germline, CDR1 is MNHEY, CDR2 SVGAGI. J lost 9 bases, V lost 2 bases, and 7 bases had no gene match. CDR3 length equals 15 residues. The CDR3 sequence: CASSYATGGRKKLFF. CDR3 sequence (DNA): TGTGCCAGCAGTTACGCGACAGGGGGGCGGAAAAAACTGTTTTTT.

The rearrangement joins TRBV9 to TRBJ2-7, with D possibly matching TRBD2 (6 bases). V lost 0 bases to trimming and J lost 4 bases, with 11 bases between them. Germline V lookup: CDR1 SGDLS, CDR2 YYNGEE. CDR3 length equals 14 residues. The CDR3 reads CASSVGGGMYEQYF. CDR3 bases: TGTGCCAGCAGCGTAGGTGGGGGGATGTACGAGCAGTACTTC.

The chain combines TRBV19 with TRBJ1-3; 7 bases line up with TRBD1. J gave up 5 bases and V 5 bases, and 9 bases lay outside the gene matches. Germline CDR1 and CDR2: LNHDA and SQIVND (reference sequence). This CDR3 has 15 amino acids. The CDR3 region is CASSFRQGRRNTIYF. CDR3 nucleotide sequence: TGTGCCAGTAGTTTTAGACAGGGACGGCGAAACACCATATATTTT.